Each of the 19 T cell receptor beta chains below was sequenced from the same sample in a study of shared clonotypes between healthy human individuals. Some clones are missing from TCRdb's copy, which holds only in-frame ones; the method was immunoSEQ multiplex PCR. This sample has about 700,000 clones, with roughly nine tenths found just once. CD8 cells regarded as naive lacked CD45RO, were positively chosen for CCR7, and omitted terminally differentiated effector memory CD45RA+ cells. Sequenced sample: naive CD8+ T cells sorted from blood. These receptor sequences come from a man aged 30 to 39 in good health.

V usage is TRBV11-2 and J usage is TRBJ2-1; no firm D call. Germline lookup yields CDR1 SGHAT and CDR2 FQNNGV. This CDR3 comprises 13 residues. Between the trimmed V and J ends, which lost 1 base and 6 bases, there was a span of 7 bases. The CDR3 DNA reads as TGTGCCAGCAGCTTAGGTGGGTTCAATGAGCAGTTCTTC. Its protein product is CASSLGGFNEQFF. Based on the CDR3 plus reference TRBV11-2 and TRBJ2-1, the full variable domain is EAGVAQSPRYKIIEKRQSVAFWCNPISGHATLYWYQQILGQGPKLLIQFQNNGVVDDSQLPKDRFSAERLKGVDSTLKIQPAKLEDSAVYLCASSLGGFNEQFFGPGTRLTVL.

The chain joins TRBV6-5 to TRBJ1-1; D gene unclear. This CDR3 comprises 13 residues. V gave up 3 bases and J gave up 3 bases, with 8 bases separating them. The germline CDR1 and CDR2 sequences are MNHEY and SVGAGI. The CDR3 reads CASSYNLDTEAFF. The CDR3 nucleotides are TGTGCCAGCAGTTATAATTTAGACACTGAAGCTTTCTTT.

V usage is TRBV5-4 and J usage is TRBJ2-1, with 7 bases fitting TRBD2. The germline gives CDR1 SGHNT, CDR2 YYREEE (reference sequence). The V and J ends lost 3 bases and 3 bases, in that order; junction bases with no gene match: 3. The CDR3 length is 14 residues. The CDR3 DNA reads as TGTGCCAGCAGCTCCCGGGACTACTACAATGAGCAGTTCTTC. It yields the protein CASSSRDYYNEQFF.

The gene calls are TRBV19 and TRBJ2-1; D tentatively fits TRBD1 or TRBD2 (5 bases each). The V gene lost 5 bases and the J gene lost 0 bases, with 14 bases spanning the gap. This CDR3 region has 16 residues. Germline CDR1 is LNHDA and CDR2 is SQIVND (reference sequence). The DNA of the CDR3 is TGTGCCAGTAGTTCTGGGACCCCAAGCTCCTACAATGAGCAGTTCTTC. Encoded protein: CASSSGTPSSYNEQFF.

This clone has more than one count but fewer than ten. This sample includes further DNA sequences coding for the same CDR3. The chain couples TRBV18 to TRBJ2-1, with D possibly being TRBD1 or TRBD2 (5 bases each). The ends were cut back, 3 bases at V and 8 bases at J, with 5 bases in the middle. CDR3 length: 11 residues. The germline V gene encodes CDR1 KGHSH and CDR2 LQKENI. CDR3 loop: CASSPGDEQFF. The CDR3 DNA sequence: TGTGCCAGCTCACCGGGGGATGAGCAGTTCTTC.

The CDR3 is CASSSTSGSTDTQYF. CDR3 DNA: TGTGCCAGCAGCTCCACTAGCGGAAGCACAGATACGCAGTATTTT. The chain employs TRBV11-2 and TRBJ2-3, with 8 nucleotides matching TRBD2. From germline, CDR1 is SGHAT and CDR2 FQNNGV. Unmatched junction bases numbered 3, after V lost 4 bases and J lost 0 bases. The CDR3 is 15 residues long.

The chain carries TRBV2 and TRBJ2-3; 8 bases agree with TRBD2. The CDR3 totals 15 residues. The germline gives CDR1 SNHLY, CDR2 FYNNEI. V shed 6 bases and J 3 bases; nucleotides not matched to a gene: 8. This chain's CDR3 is CASSTGTRDTDTQYF. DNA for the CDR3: TGTGCCAGCAGCACCGGGACTAGGGATACAGATACGCAGTATTTT.

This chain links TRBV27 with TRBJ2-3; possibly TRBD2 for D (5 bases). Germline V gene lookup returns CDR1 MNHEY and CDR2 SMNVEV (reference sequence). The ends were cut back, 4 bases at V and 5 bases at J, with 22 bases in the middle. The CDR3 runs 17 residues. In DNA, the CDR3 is TGTGCCAGCAGTTCCCTGACCCATGCTGGCGCGGGAGATACGCAGTATTTT. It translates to CASSSLTHAGAGDTQYF.

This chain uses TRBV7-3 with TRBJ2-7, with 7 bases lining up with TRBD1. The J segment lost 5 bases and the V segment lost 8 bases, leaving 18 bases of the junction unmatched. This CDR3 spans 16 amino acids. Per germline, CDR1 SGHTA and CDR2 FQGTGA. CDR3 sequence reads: CASEKITGAGHDEQYF. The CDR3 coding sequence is TGTGCCAGCGAGAAAATAACAGGGGCTGGGCACGACGAGCAGTACTTC. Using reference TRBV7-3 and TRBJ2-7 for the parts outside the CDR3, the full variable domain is GAGVSQTPSNKVTEKGKYVELRCDPISGHTALYWYRQSLGQGPEFLIYFQGTGAADDSGLPNDRFFAVRPEGSVSTLKIQRTERGDSAVYLCASEKITGAGHDEQYFGPGTRLTVT.

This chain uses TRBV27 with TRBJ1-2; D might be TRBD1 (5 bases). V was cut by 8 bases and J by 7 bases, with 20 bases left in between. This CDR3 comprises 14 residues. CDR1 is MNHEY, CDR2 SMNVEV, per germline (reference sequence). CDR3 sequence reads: CASLVYWGGGGYTF. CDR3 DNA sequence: TGTGCCAGCCTAGTTTACTGGGGCGGGGGTGGCTACACCTTC.

The CDR3 nucleotides read TGTGCCAGCAGCCAAGGAAGCAGGAGGGGGGGCAGCACAGATACGCAGTATTTT. This codes for CASSQGSRRGGSTDTQYF. This chain uses TRBV4-2 with TRBJ2-3, with D tentatively TRBD2 (7 bases). The V gene's germline CDR1 is LGHNA and CDR2 YNFKEQ. The V end lost 1 base, the J end lost 0 bases, and 17 bases lay between the germline ends. This CDR3 region has 18 residues.

CDR3 region: CASRQTGTVSYGYTF. For the CDR3, the DNA is TGTGCCAGCAGGCAGACAGGGACCGTCAGCTATGGCTACACCTTC. The rearrangement links TRBV27 to TRBJ1-2, with TRBD1 matching over 7 bases. V gave up 6 bases and J gave up 4 bases; unmatched junction bases: 11. The CDR3 totals 15 residues. The germline V gene has CDR1 MNHEY and CDR2 SMNVEV (reference sequence).

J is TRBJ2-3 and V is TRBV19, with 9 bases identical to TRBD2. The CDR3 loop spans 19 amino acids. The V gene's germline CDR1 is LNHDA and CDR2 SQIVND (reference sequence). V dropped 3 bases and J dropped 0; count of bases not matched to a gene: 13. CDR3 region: CASSIDLSGLASSTDTQYF. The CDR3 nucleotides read TGTGCCAGTAGTATTGACCTGAGCGGACTAGCGTCTAGCACAGATACGCAGTATTTT.

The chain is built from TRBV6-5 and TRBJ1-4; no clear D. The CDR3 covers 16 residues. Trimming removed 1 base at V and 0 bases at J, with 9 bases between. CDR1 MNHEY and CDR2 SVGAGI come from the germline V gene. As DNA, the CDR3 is TGTGCCAGCAGTTACTTGGGAGTCTCAACTAATGAAAAACTGTTTTTT. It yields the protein CASSYLGVSTNEKLFF.

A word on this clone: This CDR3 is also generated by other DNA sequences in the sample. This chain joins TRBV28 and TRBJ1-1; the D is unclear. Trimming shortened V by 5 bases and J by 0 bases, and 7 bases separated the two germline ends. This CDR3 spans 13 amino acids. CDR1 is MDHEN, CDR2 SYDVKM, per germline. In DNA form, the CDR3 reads TGTGCCAGCAGTCCAACAGTGAACACTGAAGCTTTCTTT. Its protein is CASSPTVNTEAFF.

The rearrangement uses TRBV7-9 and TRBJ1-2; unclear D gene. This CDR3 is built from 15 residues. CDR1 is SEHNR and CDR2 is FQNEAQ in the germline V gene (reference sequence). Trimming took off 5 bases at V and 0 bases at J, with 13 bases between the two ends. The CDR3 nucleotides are TGTGCCAGCAGCAGTAGGACGTCAGCTAACTATGGCTACACCTTC. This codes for CASSSRTSANYGYTF.

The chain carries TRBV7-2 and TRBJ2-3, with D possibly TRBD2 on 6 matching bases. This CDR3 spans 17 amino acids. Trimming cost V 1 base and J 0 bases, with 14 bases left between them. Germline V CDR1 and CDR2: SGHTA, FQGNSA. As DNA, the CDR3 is TGTGCCAGCAGCTTAGGGGTTAGCGGATACAGCACAGATACGCAGTATTTT. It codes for CASSLGVSGYSTDTQYF.

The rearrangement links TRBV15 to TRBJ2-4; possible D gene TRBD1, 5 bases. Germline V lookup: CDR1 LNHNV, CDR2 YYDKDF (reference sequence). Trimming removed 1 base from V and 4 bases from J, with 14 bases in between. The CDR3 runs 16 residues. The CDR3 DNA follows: TGTGCCACCAGCAGAGGCCAGGGTGGGTATAAAAACATTCAGTACTTC. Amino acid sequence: CATSRGQGGYKNIQYF.

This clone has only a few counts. CDR3 amino acids: CASSMGQDFEQYF. The CDR3 nucleotides are TGTGCCAGTAGTATGGGGCAGGATTTCGAGCAGTACTTC. The V gene is TRBV19, the J gene TRBJ2-7, with D perhaps TRBD1 (5 bases). Germline V gene lookup returns CDR1 LNHDA and CDR2 SQIVND (reference sequence). The length of the CDR3 is 13 residues. V was clipped by 3 bases and J by 6 bases, with 12 bases between them. The entire variable domain, with the rest obtained from reference TRBV19 and TRBJ2-7, is as follows: DGGITQSPKYLFRKEGQNVTLSCEQNLNHDAMYWYRQDPGQGLRLIYYSQIVNDFQKGDIAEGYSVSREKKESFPLTVTSAQKNPTAFYLCASSMGQDFEQYFGPGTRLTVT.